This T cell receptor (beta chain) was found in a study of T cells in Graves' hyperthyroidism and ophthalmopathy. Study-wide background: Peripheral blood was taken when the disease was first diagnosed, before any treatment began.

Patients aged 18 to 65 had newly diagnosed hyperthyroidism that had lasted under 2 months. This clonotype has a handful of counts. Its matching antigen is unknown. There were TCR beta CDR3 regions amplified from RNA transcripts. The HTBI primer set was used in a first-round RT-PCR of the TCR CDR3. TCRdb ran MiXCR on the multiplex PCR reads and lists one entry per CDR3 protein. The sample consists of roughly 700,000 distinct CDR3 sequences, around 15% of them appearing once. Overall study results and limits: Most clonotypes expanded in thyroid above 0.001 were likewise present in blood. Ophthalmopathy and stable hyperthyroidism were told apart by a 13 V-J model.

Trimming removed 7 bases from V and 6 bases from J, with 19 bases in between. There are 14 residues in the CDR3. The germline V gene has CDR1 DFQATT and CDR2 SNEGSKA (reference sequence). The sequence came from a man aged 50 or older with Graves' hyperthyroidism. V is TRBV20-1 and J is TRBJ2-1; tentatively, D is TRBD2 (6 bases). The sequenced material came from blood. CDR3: CSGEAGRFLNEQFF. The CDR3 nucleotides are TGCAGTGGAGAGGCGGGGAGGTTTCTCAATGAGCAGTTCTTC.